This note documents a single T cell receptor beta chain sequence. Its antigen is not identified. Germline CDR1 and CDR2: SQVTM and ANQGSEA. This CDR3 comprises 12 residues. Trimming cost V 0 bases and J 7 bases, with 7 bases left between them. These data originate in a study of blood T cells in healthy people across ages. Whole-study findings and limits: Donors of long life had a larger count of naive CD4+ cells and greater diversity than aged donors. Estimated diversity across one million T cells was deemed an underestimate.

Peripheral blood was drawn, ten milliliters per donor. A J-beta primer mix and a sample-barcoded 5' primer were used in a second PCR of about 7 to 12 cycles. A 12-random-nucleotide template-switch adaptor tagged each cDNA molecule. TCRdb independently ran MiXCR on the 5' RACE reads; one entry per CDR3 protein. Of about 1.6 million distinct CDR3 sequences in the sample, almost 35% were seen once. This TCR was sampled from a woman aged 25 to 39 in good health. The specimen sequenced was blood. This chain connects TRBV29-1 to TRBJ2-1; D unclear. The CDR3 bases are TGCAGCGTTGAAGATCACCGAAATGAGCAGTTCTTC. It is translated as CSVEDHRNEQFF.